Sequencing of this T cell receptor beta chain was carried out in a study of cytomegalovirus exposure and HLA in healthy donors. The CDR3 is made up of 14 amino acids. Deletions cut 8 bases from V and 3 bases from J, with 13 bases between. CDR1 and CDR2 from the germline V gene are SNHLY and FYNNEI. The PCR contained 60 Vbeta and 13 Jbeta primers. The method was immunoSEQ multiplex PCR; TCRdb's version includes in-frame clones alone and lacks a portion of them. The sample has some 210,000 clones, approximately 87% seen once; the top ten hold 1.3%. Among the donors, all were healthy bone marrow donors. Sequencing used PBMCs. The TCR was taken from a man between 25 and 39 years old in good health and CMV-seronegative. The chain employs TRBV2 and TRBJ2-2; D perhaps matches TRBD2 (6 bases). CDR3 coding DNA: TGTGCCAGCCAGCCTGAGCGGGACACCGGGGAGCTGTTTTTT. It translates to CASQPERDTGELFF.